The subject of this entry is one T cell receptor (beta chain). This CDR3 is built from 17 residues. Looked up from germline, CDR1 is SNHLY and CDR2 is FYNNEI. V was cut by 0 bases and J by 4 bases, with 16 bases left in between. The data are from a study of blood T cell repertoires in COVID-19. Looking at the study overall: The cDNA or gDNA used as material had been derived from T cells, B-cell-depleted T cells, or PBMCs.

Original methodology: Amplification of reference gene primers provided the estimated nucleated cell counts. TCRdb keeps only in-frame clones here, not all; method: immunoSEQ multiplex PCR. V and J calls and clone size are given by that table; D and trimming were obtained from the DNA. The table has tens of thousands of clones, roughly 89% seen once; the top ten hold approximately 1.5%. Material: peripheral blood. This TCR was recovered from a man in his 60s with acute or convalescent COVID-19. The gene calls are TRBV2 and TRBJ1-3, with D unclear. CDR3 DNA: TGTGCCAGCAGTGAAGCGCGGGGAGAGAGGAAGGGAAACACCATATATTTT. The encoded protein is CASSEARGERKGNTIYF.